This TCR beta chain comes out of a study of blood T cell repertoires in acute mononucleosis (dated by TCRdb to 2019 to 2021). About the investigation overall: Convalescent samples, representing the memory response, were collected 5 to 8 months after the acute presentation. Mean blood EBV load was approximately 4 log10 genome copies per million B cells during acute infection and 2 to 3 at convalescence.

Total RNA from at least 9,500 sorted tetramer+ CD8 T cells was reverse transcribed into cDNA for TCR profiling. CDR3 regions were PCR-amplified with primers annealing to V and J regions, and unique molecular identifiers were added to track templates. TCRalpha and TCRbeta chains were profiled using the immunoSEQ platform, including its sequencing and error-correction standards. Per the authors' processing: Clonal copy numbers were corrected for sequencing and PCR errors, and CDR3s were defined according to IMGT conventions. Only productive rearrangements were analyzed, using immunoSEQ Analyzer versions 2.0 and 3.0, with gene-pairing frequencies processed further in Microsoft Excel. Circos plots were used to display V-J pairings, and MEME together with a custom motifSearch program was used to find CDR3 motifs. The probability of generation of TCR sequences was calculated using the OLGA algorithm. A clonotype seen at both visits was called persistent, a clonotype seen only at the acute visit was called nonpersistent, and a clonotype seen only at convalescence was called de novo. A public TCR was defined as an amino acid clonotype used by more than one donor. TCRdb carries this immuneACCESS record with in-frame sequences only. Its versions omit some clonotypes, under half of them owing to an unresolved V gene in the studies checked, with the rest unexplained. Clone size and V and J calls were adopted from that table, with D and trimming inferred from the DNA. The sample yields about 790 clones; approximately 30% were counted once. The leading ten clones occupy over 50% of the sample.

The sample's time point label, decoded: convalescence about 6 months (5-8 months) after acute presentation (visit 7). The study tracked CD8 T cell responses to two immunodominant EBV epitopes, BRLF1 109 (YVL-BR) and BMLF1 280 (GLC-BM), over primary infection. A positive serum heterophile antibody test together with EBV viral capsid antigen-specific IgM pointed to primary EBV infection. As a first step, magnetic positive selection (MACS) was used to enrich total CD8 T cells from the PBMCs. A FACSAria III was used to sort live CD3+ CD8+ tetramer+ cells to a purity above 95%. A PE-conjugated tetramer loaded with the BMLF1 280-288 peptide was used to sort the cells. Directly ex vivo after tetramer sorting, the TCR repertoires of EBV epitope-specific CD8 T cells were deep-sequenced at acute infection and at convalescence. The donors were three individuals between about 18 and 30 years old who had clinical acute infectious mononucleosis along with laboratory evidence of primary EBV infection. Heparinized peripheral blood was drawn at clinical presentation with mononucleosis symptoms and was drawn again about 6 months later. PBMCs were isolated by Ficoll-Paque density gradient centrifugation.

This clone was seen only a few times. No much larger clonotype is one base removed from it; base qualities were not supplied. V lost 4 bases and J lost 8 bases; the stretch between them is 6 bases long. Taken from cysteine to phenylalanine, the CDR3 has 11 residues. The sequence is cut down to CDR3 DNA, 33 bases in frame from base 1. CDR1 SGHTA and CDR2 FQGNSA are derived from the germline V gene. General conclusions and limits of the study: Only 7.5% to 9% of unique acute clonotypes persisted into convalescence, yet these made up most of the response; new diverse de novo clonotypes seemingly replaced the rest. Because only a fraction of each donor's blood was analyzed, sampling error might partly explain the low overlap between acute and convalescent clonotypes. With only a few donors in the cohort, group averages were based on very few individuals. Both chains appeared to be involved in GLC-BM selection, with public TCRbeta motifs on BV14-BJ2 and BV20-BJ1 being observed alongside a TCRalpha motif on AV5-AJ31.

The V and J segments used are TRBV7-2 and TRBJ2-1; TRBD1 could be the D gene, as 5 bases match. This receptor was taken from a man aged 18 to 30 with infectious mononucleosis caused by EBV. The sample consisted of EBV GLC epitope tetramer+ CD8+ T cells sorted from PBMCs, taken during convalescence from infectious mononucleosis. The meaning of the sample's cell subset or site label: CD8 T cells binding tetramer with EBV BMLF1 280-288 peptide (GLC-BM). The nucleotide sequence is TGTGCCAGCAGCTCGACAGATGAGCAGTTCTTC. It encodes CASSSTDEQFF.